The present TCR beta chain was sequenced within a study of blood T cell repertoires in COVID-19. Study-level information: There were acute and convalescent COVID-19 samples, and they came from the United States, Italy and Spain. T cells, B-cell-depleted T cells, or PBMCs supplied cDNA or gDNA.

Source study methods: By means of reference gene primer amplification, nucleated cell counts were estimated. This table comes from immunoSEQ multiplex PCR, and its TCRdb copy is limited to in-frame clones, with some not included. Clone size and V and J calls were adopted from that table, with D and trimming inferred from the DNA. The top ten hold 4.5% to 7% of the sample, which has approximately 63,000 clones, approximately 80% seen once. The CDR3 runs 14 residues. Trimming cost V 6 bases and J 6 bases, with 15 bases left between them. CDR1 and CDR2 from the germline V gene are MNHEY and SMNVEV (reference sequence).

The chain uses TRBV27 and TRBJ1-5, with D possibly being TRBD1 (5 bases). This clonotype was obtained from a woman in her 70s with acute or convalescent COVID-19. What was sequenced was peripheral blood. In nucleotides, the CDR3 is TGTGCCAGCAGGGGGTCCCAGGGAACTCAGCCCCAGCATTTT. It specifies CASRGSQGTQPQHF.